This passage covers 8 T cell receptor beta chains from one sample sequenced in a study of low-dose radiotherapy and immunotherapy resistance in tumors (dated by TCRdb to the early 2020s). What this sample's time point label stands for: before trial treatment. Data came from an Illumina MiniSeq. Superscript III and a set of TRAV- and TRBV-specific primers were used to synthesize first-strand cDNA, so that both TCRalpha and TCRbeta chains were covered. A roughly 19-cycle PCR with Phusion amplified the TCRs, pairing a constant-region primer with the adapter that was attached to the V primers. TCRdb itself trimmed the public reads at Q25 with fastp, ran MiXCR and retained productive beta chains. Rows merge per CDR3 protein into single entries with the most common DNA and genes. Counted in this sample were 85,000 to 95,000 distinct CDR3 sequences; under 10% of them appeared once. Around 1% of the sample rests with the top ten.

This sample comprised PBMCs, obtained before treatment. Receptors were obtained from a male donor with prostate cancer.

This clonotype has ten or more counts. The rearrangement uses TRBV29-1 and TRBJ1-2; D remains unclear. Trimming pared 0 bases from V and 4 bases from J, leaving 6 bases between. Germline V lookup: CDR1 SQVTM, CDR2 ANQGSEA. The length of the CDR3 is 12 residues. The CDR3 loop reads CSVEDQVYGYTF. In DNA form, the CDR3 reads TGCAGCGTTGAAGATCAGGTCTATGGCTACACCTTC.

This clonotype was recorded many times. The chain recombines TRBV7-8 with TRBJ2-7, with 12 bases matching TRBD2. CDR1 is SGHVS, CDR2 FQNEAQ, per germline. The V segment lost 6 bases and the J segment 3 bases; nucleotides outside the gene matches: 6. The CDR3 loop spans 15 amino acids. The CDR3 spells CASRRLAGEGYEQYF. The CDR3 DNA reads TGTGCCAGCAGGAGACTAGCGGGAGAGGGCTACGAGCAGTACTTC.

This clonotype was seen repeatedly, ten times or more. The chain carries TRBV7-2 and TRBJ1-5, with unresolved D. V lost 4 bases and J lost 3, with 13 bases in between. The CDR3 totals 15 residues. Germline loops: CDR1 SGHTA, CDR2 FQGNSA. This CDR3 reads CASSSDGPNNQPQHF. The CDR3 coding sequence is TGTGCCAGCAGCTCCGATGGCCCCAACAATCAGCCCCAGCATTTT.

This clonotype was counted ten times or more. The chain recombines TRBV24-1 with TRBJ1-1; D not resolved. CDR1 and CDR2 from the germline V gene are KGHDR and SFDVKD. Trimming cost V 8 bases and J 1 base, with 10 bases left between them. The CDR3 has 13 residues. The CDR3 here is CATKNRENTEAFF. The CDR3 nucleotides read TGTGCCACCAAGAATAGGGAGAACACTGAAGCTTTCTTT.

This clonotype was counted ten times or more. This chain joins TRBV11-1 and TRBJ2-5; TRBD2 matches 7 bases. CDR1 is SGHAT and CDR2 is FQDESV in the germline V gene (reference sequence). The CDR3 contains 14 residues. V trimming: 0 bases; J trimming: 3 bases; junction bases outside the gene matches: 1. Here the CDR3 DNA reads TGTGCCAGCAGCTTAGCGGCGGGAGAAGAGACCCAGTACTTC. It yields the protein CASSLAAGEETQYF.

The sample holds many counts of this clonotype. This chain connects TRBV20-1 to TRBJ2-7; tentative D call: TRBD2 (7 bases). Per germline, CDR1 DFQATT and CDR2 SNEGSKA (reference sequence). This CDR3 comprises 13 residues. V was trimmed by 5 bases and J by 5 bases, leaving 16 bases between them. CDR3 DNA: TGCAGTGCTCAGCGGTGGGGGGGCAACGAGCAGTACTTC. Amino acids: CSAQRWGGNEQYF.

Details on this clonotype: It differs at one base from a far larger clone, so likely a read error. The chain couples TRBV4-1 to TRBJ2-1, with 11 nucleotides matching TRBD2. Germline CDR1 is MGHRA and CDR2 is YSYEKL. This CDR3 has 14 residues. The CDR3 loop is CASSPELAGDEQFF. CDR3 in DNA: TGTGCCAGCAGCCCGGAACTAGCGGGAGATGAGCAGTTCTTC.

This clonotype was seen repeatedly, ten times or more. The chain links TRBV7-2 to TRBJ1-6, with a weak D call TRBD1 (6 bases). The CDR3 has 17 residues. The V end lost 7 bases, the J end lost 10 bases, and 26 bases lay between the germline ends. Germline V gives CDR1 SGHTA, CDR2 FQGNSA. The CDR3 loop reads CASTLSFRGGRGSPLHF. CDR3 nucleotide sequence: TGTGCCAGCACCCTCTCTTTCAGGGGAGGGCGAGGGTCACCCCTCCACTTT.